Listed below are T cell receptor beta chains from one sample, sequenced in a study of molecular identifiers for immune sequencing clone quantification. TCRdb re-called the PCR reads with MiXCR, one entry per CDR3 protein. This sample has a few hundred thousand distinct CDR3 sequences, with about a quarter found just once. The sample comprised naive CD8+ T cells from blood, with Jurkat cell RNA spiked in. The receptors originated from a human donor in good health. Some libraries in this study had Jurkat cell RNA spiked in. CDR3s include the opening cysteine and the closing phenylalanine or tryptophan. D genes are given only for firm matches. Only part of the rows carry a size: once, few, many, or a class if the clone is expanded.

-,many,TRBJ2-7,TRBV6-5,TGTGCCAGCAGTTACTCGCCAGATTTCTCCTACGAGCAGTACTTC,CASSYSPDFSYEQYF
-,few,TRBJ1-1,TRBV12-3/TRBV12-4,TGTGCCAGCAGTTTCGGCATCAACACTGAAGCTTTCTTT,CASSFGINTEAFF
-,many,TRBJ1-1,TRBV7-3,TGTGCCAGCAGCCCTGGGTGGCAGGGCCAAGGTAATGAAGCTTTCTTT,CASSPGWQGQGNEAFF
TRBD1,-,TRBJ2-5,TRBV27,TGTGCCAGCAGTTTCGCAGGGGGCCGAGAGACCCAGTACTTC,CASSFAGGRETQYF
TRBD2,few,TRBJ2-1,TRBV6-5,TGTGCCAGCAGTACGCCGACTAGCGGGGGATACCCCCCCTACAATGAGCAGTTCTTC,CASSTPTSGGYPPYNEQFF
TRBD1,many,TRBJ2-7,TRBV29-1,TGCAGCGCCGGACAGGGGGCCTACGAGCAGTACTTC,CSAGQGAYEQYF
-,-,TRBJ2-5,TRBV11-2,TGTGCCAGCAGCTTAGGGGTGAGGGGTCAGTACCAAGAGACCCTGTACTTC,CASSLGVRGQYQETLYF
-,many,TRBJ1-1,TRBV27,TGTGCCGGGGGGGCGTACACTGAAGCTTTCTTT,CAGGAYTEAFF
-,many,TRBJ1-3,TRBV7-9,TGTGCCAGCAGCCAGCGCTCTGGAAACACCATATATTTT,CASSQRSGNTIYF
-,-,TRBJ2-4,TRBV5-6,TGTGCCAGCAGCGGTGCGGGGTCAGCCGTTCGGTGCTTC,CASSGAGSAVRCF
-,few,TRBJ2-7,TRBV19,TGTGCCAGTAGTTCCCGCGGCCAGGGTTCCTACGAGCAGTACTTC,CASSSRGQGSYEQYF
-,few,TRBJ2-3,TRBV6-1,TGTGCCAGCAGTTTTAAGGGGGGCACAGATACGCAGTATTTT,CASSFKGGTDTQYF